Shown below are 12 T cell receptor beta chains from a single sample sequenced in a study of blood T cell repertoires in COVID-19. The assay was immunoSEQ multiplex PCR, and TCRdb's table has in-frame clones only and misses some. Of 200,000 to 250,000 clones in the sample, approximately 84% were seen once. The source material was peripheral blood. The receptors were gathered from a man between 35 and 55 years old with acute or convalescent COVID-19.

This clone has more than one count but fewer than ten. The rearrangement links TRBV4-2 to TRBJ2-7; 8 nucleotides line up with TRBD1. CDR3 length: 16 amino acids. V was pared by 3 bases and J by 3 bases, with 10 bases of the junction left unmatched. Germline loops: CDR1 LGHNA, CDR2 YNFKEQ. This CDR3 reads CASSQERQGLFYEQYF. CDR3 nucleotide sequence: TGTGCCAGCAGCCAGGAACGACAGGGGTTATTCTACGAGCAGTACTTC.

The chain links TRBV25-1 to TRBJ2-5; 13 bases align to TRBD2. In germline, CDR1 is MGHDK, CDR2 SYGVNS. Trimming cost V 4 bases and J 2 bases; bases outside gene matches: 4. The CDR3 is 16 amino acids. CDR3 coding DNA: TGTGCCAGCAGTGCTTGGGGACTAGCGGGGCAAGAGACCCAGTACTTC. Protein product: CASSAWGLAGQETQYF.

In DNA form, the CDR3 reads TGTGCTAGTGGTTTGAAGTCGGACAGGGTGACTGGCTACACCTTC. Translation gives CASGLKSDRVTGYTF. The rearrangement links TRBV12-5 to TRBJ1-2, with 8 bases lining up with TRBD1. The CDR3 is made up of 15 amino acids. With V trimmed by 2 bases and J by 7 bases, 9 bases remained unmatched. Germline lookup yields CDR1 LGHNT and CDR2 FRNRAP.

The rearrangement uses TRBV2 and TRBJ2-6; 9 nucleotides agree with TRBD1. In germline, CDR1 is SNHLY, CDR2 FYNNEI. The trim removed 10 bases at V and 0 bases at J, leaving 4 bases unmatched. This CDR3 has 15 residues. The CDR3 region has the DNA TGTGCCACCGGGACAGGGCTCTCTGGGGCCAACGTCCTGACTTTC. Protein sequence: CATGTGLSGANVLTF. Full variable domain (missing parts from reference TRBV2 and TRBJ2-6): EPEVTQTPSHQVTQMGQEVILRCVPISNHLYFYWYRQILGQKVEFLVSFYNNEISEKSEIFDDQFSVERPDGSNFTLKIRSTKLEDSAMYFCATGTGLSGANVLTFGAGSRLTVL.

This rearrangement joins TRBV18 to TRBJ2-2; perhaps TRBD1 as D (6 bases). Germline V lookup: CDR1 KGHSH, CDR2 LQKENI. The CDR3 has 15 amino acids. Trimming shortened V by 5 bases and J by 4 bases, and 14 bases separated the two germline ends. This CDR3 reads CASSAGVSGTGELFF. The CDR3 coding sequence is TGTGCCAGCTCAGCAGGGGTTTCGGGCACCGGGGAGCTGTTTTTT.

The chain is built from TRBV23-1 and TRBJ2-1; TRBD1 might be the D (6 bases). TRBV23-1 is flagged as an ORF with uncertain function. This CDR3 is 15 amino acids long. Trimming took 3 bases from V and 1 from J, leaving 10 bases between them. CDR3 sequence: CASSHLRGSYNEQFF. The CDR3 region has the DNA TGCGCCAGCAGTCACCTCAGGGGATCCTACAATGAGCAGTTCTTC.

CDR3 region: CASNTDRGRGYTF. As DNA, the CDR3 is TGTGCCAGCAATACGGACAGGGGTCGTGGCTACACCTTC. The chain recombines TRBV2 with TRBJ1-2; 9 nucleotides match TRBD1. This CDR3 spans 13 amino acids. The germline gives CDR1 SNHLY, CDR2 FYNNEI. J lost 7 bases, V lost 7 bases, and 7 bases had no gene match.

The chain uses TRBV11-2 and TRBJ1-2, with 7 bases matching TRBD1. The CDR3 loop spans 13 amino acids. Germline V gene sequence: CDR1 SGHAT, CDR2 FQNNGV. Germline trimming cut 4 bases from V and 4 bases from J; bases unmatched to any gene: 3. For the CDR3, the DNA is TGTGCCAGCAGCTCGGGACAGATCTATGGCTACACCTTC. This codes for CASSSGQIYGYTF.

The chain carries TRBV6-2 or TRBV6-3 and TRBJ1-4; 7 bases are a match to TRBD1. The CDR3 totals 17 residues. V lost 0 bases, J lost 0 bases, and 4 bases stayed unmatched. Germline CDR1 and CDR2: MNHEY and SVGEGT. Written as DNA, the CDR3 is TGTGCCAGCAGTTACTCAAGGACAGGAGCAACTAATGAAAAACTGTTTTTT. It codes for CASSYSRTGATNEKLFF.

In nucleotides, the CDR3 is TGCGCCAGCAGCTCCCCTCCGGGACAGGGGGGGAATACGCAGTATTTT. Protein product: CASSSPPGQGGNTQYF. The chain employs TRBV5-1 and TRBJ2-3; 11 bases agree with TRBD1. V was clipped by 3 bases and J by 7 bases; unmatched bases: 10. This CDR3 has 16 amino acids. Germline V lookup: CDR1 SGHRS, CDR2 YFSETQ.

The J gene is TRBJ2-6, the V gene TRBV9, with TRBD1 identical over 8 bases. From germline, CDR1 is SGDLS and CDR2 YYNGEE. The J segment lost 0 bases and the V segment lost 2 bases, leaving 4 bases of the junction unmatched. There are 17 residues in the CDR3. CDR3 in DNA: TGTGCCAGCAGCGTCCCAGGGACAGGCTCTGGGGCCAACGTCCTGACTTTC. Protein: CASSVPGTGSGANVLTF.

The V call is TRBV3-1 (or the pseudogene TRBV3-2), the J call TRBJ1-1, with 9 bases aligning to TRBD1. From germline, CDR1 is LGHDT and CDR2 YNNKEL (reference sequence). The CDR3 consists of 15 residues. V gave up 4 bases and J gave up 4 bases; unmatched junction bases: 7. Written as DNA, the CDR3 is TGTGCCAGCAGCCTCTGGGACAGGGAGAGCACTGAAGCTTTCTTT. It specifies CASSLWDRESTEAFF.